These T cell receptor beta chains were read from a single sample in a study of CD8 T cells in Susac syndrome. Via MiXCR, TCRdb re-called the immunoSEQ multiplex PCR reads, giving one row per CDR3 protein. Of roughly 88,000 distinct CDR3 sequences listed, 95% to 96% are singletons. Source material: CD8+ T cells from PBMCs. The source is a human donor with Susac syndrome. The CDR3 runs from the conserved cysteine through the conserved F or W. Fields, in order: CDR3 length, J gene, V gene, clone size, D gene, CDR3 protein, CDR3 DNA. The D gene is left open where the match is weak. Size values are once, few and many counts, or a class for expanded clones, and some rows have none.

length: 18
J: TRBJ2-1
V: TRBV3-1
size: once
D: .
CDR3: CASSQEGPFRGLDNEQFF
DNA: TGTGCCAGCAGCCAGGAGGGGCCTTTTAGGGGGCTTGACAATGAGCAGTTCTTC

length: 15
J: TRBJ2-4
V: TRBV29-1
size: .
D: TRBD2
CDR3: CSAELAGGPGNIQYF
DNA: TGCAGCGCCGAACTAGCGGGAGGGCCGGGGAACATTCAGTACTTC

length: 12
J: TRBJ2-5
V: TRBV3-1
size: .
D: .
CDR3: CASTTGRETQYF
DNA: TGTGCCAGCACCACAGGGCGCGAGACCCAGTACTTC

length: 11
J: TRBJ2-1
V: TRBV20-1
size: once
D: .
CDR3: CSARVEFEQFF
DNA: TGCAGTGCTAGAGTCGAGTTTGAGCAGTTCTTC

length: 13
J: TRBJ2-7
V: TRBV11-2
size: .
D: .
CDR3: CASSPGRVYEQYF
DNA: TGTGCCAGCAGCCCCGGAAGGGTCTACGAGCAGTACTTC

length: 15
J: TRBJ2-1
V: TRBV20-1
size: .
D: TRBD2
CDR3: CSARVSSGGSNEQFF
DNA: TGCAGTGCTAGAGTATCTAGCGGGGGCTCTAATGAGCAGTTCTTC

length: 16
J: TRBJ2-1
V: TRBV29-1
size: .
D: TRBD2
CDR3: CSVVPVTSGGSNEQFF
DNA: TGCAGCGTTGTCCCAGTTACTAGCGGGGGCTCCAATGAGCAGTTCTTC

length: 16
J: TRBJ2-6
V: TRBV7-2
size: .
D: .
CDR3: CASSLNPGIRANVLTF
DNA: TGTGCCAGCAGCTTAAACCCTGGGATCCGGGCCAACGTCCTGACTTTC

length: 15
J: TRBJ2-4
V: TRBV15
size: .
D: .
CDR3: CATSRARGDKNIQYF
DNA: TGTGCCACCAGCAGGGCCAGGGGAGACAAAAACATTCAGTACTTC

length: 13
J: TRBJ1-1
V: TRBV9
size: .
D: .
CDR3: CASSVREYTEAFF
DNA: TGTGCCAGCAGCGTTCGAGAATACACTGAAGCTTTCTTT

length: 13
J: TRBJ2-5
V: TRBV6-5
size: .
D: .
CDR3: CASSYDLGETQYF
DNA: TGTGCCAGCAGTTACGACTTAGGGGAGACCCAGTACTTC

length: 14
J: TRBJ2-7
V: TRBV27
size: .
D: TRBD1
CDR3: CASSQWTGSLEQYF
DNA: TGTGCCAGCAGTCAGTGGACAGGGAGTTTAGAGCAGTACTTC

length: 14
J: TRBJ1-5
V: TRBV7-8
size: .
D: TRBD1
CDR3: CASSADRGGQPQHF
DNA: TGTGCCAGCAGTGCGGACAGGGGAGGACAGCCCCAGCATTTT

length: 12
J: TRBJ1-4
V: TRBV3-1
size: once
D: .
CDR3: CASSRTNEKLFF
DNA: TGTGCCAGCAGCCGCACTAATGAAAAACTGTTTTTT

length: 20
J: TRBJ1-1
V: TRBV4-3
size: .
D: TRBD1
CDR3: CASSQVTTWDRVERNTEAFF
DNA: TGCGCCAGCAGCCAAGTAACGACCTGGGACAGGGTGGAACGGAACACTGAAGCTTTCTTT

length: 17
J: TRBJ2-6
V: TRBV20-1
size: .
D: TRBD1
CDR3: CSARGPTDRAGANVLTF
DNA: TGCAGTGCTAGAGGCCCCACGGACAGGGCTGGGGCCAACGTCCTGACTTTC

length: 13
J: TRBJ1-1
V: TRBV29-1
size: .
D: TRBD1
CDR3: CSERQGVNTEAFF
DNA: TGCAGCGAACGACAGGGAGTGAACACTGAAGCTTTCTTT

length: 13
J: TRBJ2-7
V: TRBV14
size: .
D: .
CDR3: CASSQGWPLEQYF
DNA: TGTGCCAGCAGCCAAGGCTGGCCTCTCGAGCAGTACTTC